This T cell receptor (beta chain) appears in the sequencing data of a study of blood T cells in healthy people across ages. Overall study findings and caveats: The study found more naive CD4+ cells and higher diversity in long-lived than aged donors.

Trimming took 6 bases from V and 0 from J, leaving 9 bases between them. The germline V gene encodes CDR1 MNHEY and CDR2 SVGEGT. The CDR3 extends over 13 amino acids. Combining a sample-barcoded 5' primer with a J-beta primer mix, a second PCR ran for about 6 to 11 cycles. Any given sample supplied a minimum of 3 million CDR3-containing paired-end reads. One entry per CDR3 protein, called by TCRdb with MiXCR from the 5' RACE reads. In the table there are about 1.5 million distinct CDR3 sequences, approximately 38% of which are singletons. A note on this clonotype: What it binds is unknown.

The chain joins TRBV6-2 or TRBV6-3 to TRBJ2-7; the D is unclear. This clonotype originated in a woman under 30 in good health. What was sequenced was blood. The CDR3: CASSQDVSYEQYF. The DNA for the CDR3 is TGTGCCAGCAGCCAGGACGTCTCCTACGAGCAGTACTTC.